A selection of T cell receptor beta chains follows, all from one sample in a study of T cell repertoires in cytomegalovirus infection. These receptors have no identified antigens. A single record per CDR3 protein comes from TCRdb applying MiXCR to the reads. The sample records 650,000 to 900,000 distinct CDR3 sequences, roughly 33% being singletons. The sample was cultured CD8+ T cells from PBMCs, taken from culture after CMV antigen stimulation. Receptors originate from a human donor in good health (CMV status not recorded). Some clones in this sample may be carry-over from other donors' samples. CDR3s include the opening cysteine and the closing phenylalanine or tryptophan. Each record gives: CDR3 DNA, CDR3 protein, D gene, J gene, clone size, V gene. A D gene is named only where the DNA matches it firmly. The listing skips clone size in some rows; elsewhere it reads once, few, many or a size class.

TGTGCCAGCAGCTCCACTCGGAGCGGGGGCTGGAATGAGCAGTTCTTC | CASSSTRSGGWNEQFF | TRBD2 | TRBJ2-1 | - | TRBV11-2
TGTGCCAGCAGTACAAGTCAACAGGGCTTGGATGGCTACACCTTC | CASSTSQQGLDGYTF | - | TRBJ1-2 | - | TRBV6-2/TRBV6-3
TGCGCCAGCAGCCAAAAGATACCGGGACAGGGGGATGAAAAACTGTTTTTT | CASSQKIPGQGDEKLFF | TRBD1 | TRBJ1-4 | - | TRBV4-1
TGTGCCAGCAGACCTGACGGACGGATATTGAACACTGAAGCTTTCTTT | CASRPDGRILNTEAFF | - | TRBJ1-1 | - | TRBV11-1
TGTGCCAGCAGCTTAGGCACAGGGGGTCGAGAGACCCAGTACTTC | CASSLGTGGRETQYF | TRBD1 | TRBJ2-5 | many | TRBV7-2
TGTGCCAGCAGCTTAAGCCTTGACATCACCGGGGAGCTGTTTTTT | CASSLSLDITGELFF | - | TRBJ2-2 | - | TRBV7-6
TGTGCCAGCAGCCCTCCTAGTGCGGGGGACTCCTACGAGCAGTACTTC | CASSPPSAGDSYEQYF | TRBD2 | TRBJ2-7 | - | TRBV7-6
TGCACCAGCAGTCCAGGGTGGGGACGTGAAAAACTGTTTTTT | CTSSPGWGREKLFF | - | TRBJ1-4 | - | TRBV4-1
TGTGCCAGCAGTGAAGGGGGGGTAGGTCGGCCCCAGCATTTT | CASSEGGVGRPQHF | - | TRBJ1-5 | - | TRBV2
TGTGCCAGCAGCGCCCGGGATGGCAATGAGCAGTTCTTC | CASSARDGNEQFF | - | TRBJ2-1 | - | TRBV6-1
TGTGCCAGCGGCAGGGTGGGCTATGGGGGCTACACCTTC | CASGRVGYGGYTF | - | TRBJ1-2 | - | TRBV6-5
TGTGCCAGCAGGCCAGGGAGGGGGAGCGACTATGGCTACACCTTC | CASRPGRGSDYGYTF | - | TRBJ1-2 | many | TRBV12-3/TRBV12-4
TGTGCCAGTCTAGCGGGGGGCTATTCCTACAATGAGCAGTTCTTC | CASLAGGYSYNEQFF | TRBD2 | TRBJ2-1 | few | TRBV7-9
TGTGCCAGCAGCTTCCTCCAGGGGGCTGACACTGAAGCTTTCTTT | CASSFLQGADTEAFF | TRBD1 | TRBJ1-1 | many | TRBV7-6
TGTGCCAGCAGCTCCCGGACAGGGAAGGGAGTGAGTGAAGCTTTCTTT | CASSSRTGKGVSEAFF | TRBD1 | TRBJ1-1 | - | TRBV11-3
TGTGCCAGCAGCTTAGCATACGGCTTGCAAAGGGAAGAGACCCAGTACTTC | CASSLAYGLQREETQYF | - | TRBJ2-5 | - | TRBV7-9
TGTGCCAGCACCGATCGACAAGGACAGGGTTGGAATCAGCCCCAGCATTTT | CASTDRQGQGWNQPQHF | TRBD1 | TRBJ1-5 | - | TRBV27
TGTGCCAGCAGCTTAAGCCCGGCATTTATTCCAGATACGCAGTATTTT | CASSLSPAFIPDTQYF | - | TRBJ2-3 | few | TRBV11-1
TGTGCCACCAGCAGAGATAGGGGGTCGGGAAATCAGCCCCAGCATTTT | CATSRDRGSGNQPQHF | - | TRBJ1-5 | - | TRBV15
TGTGCCAGCAGCCCATCCAGGGGGGAAGAGACCCAGTACTTC | CASSPSRGEETQYF | - | TRBJ2-5 | few | TRBV7-3
TGTGCCAGCAGTGAATTCGGGGAGCTGTTTTTT | CASSEFGELFF | - | TRBJ2-2 | many | TRBV6-1
TGTGCCAGCAGCTTAGGTAGGGGGGATAAGCAGTTCTTC | CASSLGRGDKQFF | - | TRBJ2-1 | - | TRBV11-3